These 19 T cell receptor beta chains were all obtained from the same sample, sequenced in a study of T cells in Graves' hyperthyroidism and ophthalmopathy. The investigators amplified TCR beta CDR3 regions from RNA transcripts. The HTBI set primed first-round TCR CDR3 RT-PCR. TCRdb recomputed calls from the multiplex PCR reads with MiXCR, one row per CDR3 protein. Among fewer than 350,000 distinct CDR3 sequences listed, around 15% were seen once. Sequencing input: blood. The receptors derive from a woman aged 35 to 49 with Graves' hyperthyroidism.

This clonotype was seen ten or more times. The chain links TRBV5-5 to TRBJ2-3; 7 bases are a match to TRBD1. This CDR3 has 15 amino acids. V lost 5 bases, J lost 8 bases, and 14 bases stayed unmatched. CDR1 SGHKS and CDR2 YYEKEE come from the germline V gene (reference sequence). The CDR3 DNA sequence: TGTGCCAGCAGTACGACAGGGATTGTTGGAGGTACGCAGTATTTT. It yields the protein CASSTTGIVGGTQYF.

The chain recombines TRBV20-1 with TRBJ2-5, with 13 bases fitting TRBD2. V trimming: 6 bases; J trimming: 4 bases; junction bases outside the gene matches: 8. CDR1 is DFQATT, CDR2 SNEGSKA, per germline (reference sequence). There are 15 residues in the CDR3. The CDR3 reads CSAFPGLAGAETQYF. DNA for the CDR3: TGCAGTGCCTTCCCAGGACTAGCGGGAGCAGAGACCCAGTACTTC.

The chain links TRBV9 to TRBJ2-2; the D gene is possibly TRBD2 (5 bases). Trimming cost V 1 base and J 0 bases, with 16 bases left between them. The CDR3 is made up of 18 amino acids. The germline CDR1 and CDR2 sequences are SGDLS and YYNGEE. The CDR3 is CASSVTPLDSANTGELFF. DNA for the CDR3: TGTGCCAGCAGCGTAACTCCCCTGGACTCCGCGAACACCGGGGAGCTGTTTTTT.

The chain carries TRBV20-1 and TRBJ2-3; D not certain. V gave up 3 bases and J gave up 4 bases, with 5 bases separating them. This CDR3 has 11 amino acids. Germline CDR1 DFQATT, CDR2 SNEGSKA (reference sequence). The CDR3 DNA sequence: TGCAGTGCTAGGTGGGCAGATACGCAGTATTTT. Amino acids: CSARWADTQYF.

This clonotype was detected many times. V usage is TRBV7-9 and J usage is TRBJ1-2; no clear D. The germline V gene encodes CDR1 SEHNR and CDR2 FQNEAQ (reference sequence). CDR3 size: 15 residues. Trimming pared 6 bases from V and 5 bases from J, leaving 19 bases between. The CDR3 DNA reads TGTGCCAGCAGTTCCACGACGCAGCTTTTTTATGGCTACACCTTC. This translates into CASSSTTQLFYGYTF.

This clonotype was seen ten or more times. This chain uses TRBV6-1 with TRBJ2-7, with 9 bases matching TRBD1. The CDR3 sequence is 16 residues long. Germline trimming cut 1 base from V and 3 bases from J; bases unmatched to any gene: 7. Germline CDR1 MNHNS, CDR2 SASEGT. Written as DNA, the CDR3 is TGTGCCAGCAGTGAAGTCTTAGGACAGGGGTACTACGAGCAGTACTTC. Translated, it gives CASSEVLGQGYYEQYF.

Details on this clonotype: The CDR3 does not end in the conserved phenylalanine or tryptophan, so this is likely a read error. The V gene is TRBV5-1, the J gene TRBJ1-2; TRBD1 matches at 9 bases. The germline V gene encodes CDR1 SGHRS and CDR2 YFSETQ. The V segment lost 5 bases and the J segment 5 bases; nucleotides outside the gene matches: 7. This CDR3 has 14 residues. CDR3 coding DNA: TGCGCCAGCAGTTTAGGGGACAGGGAGTATGGCTACACCCTC. As protein: CASSLGDREYGYTL.

The sample holds one count of this clonotype. This chain links TRBV7-9 with TRBJ2-7; TRBD1 or TRBD2 may be the D gene (5 bases each). V shed 7 bases and J shed 6 bases, with 16 bases lying between them. The CDR3 spans 13 residues. Germline CDR1 is SEHNR and CDR2 is FQNEAQ (reference sequence). In nucleotides, the CDR3 is TGTGCCAGCACCAACCCGGGACGGGGCGAGCAGTACTTC. It specifies CASTNPGRGEQYF.

This clonotype occurred many times. The rearrangement links TRBV7-9 to TRBJ1-2; 8 nucleotides align to TRBD1. The V gene end was trimmed by 2 bases and the J gene end by 7 bases; junction bases not matched to a gene: 9. The germline CDR1 and CDR2 sequences are SEHNR and FQNEAQ (reference sequence). The CDR3 is 15 amino acids. In DNA form, the CDR3 reads TGTGCCAGCAGCTTAACGACAGGGGAAACAAGTGGCTACACCTTC. Encoded protein: CASSLTTGETSGYTF.

V and J are TRBV20-1 and TRBJ2-7; 9 bases map to TRBD2. The CDR3 spans 15 residues. The V gene's germline CDR1 is DFQATT and CDR2 SNEGSKA (reference sequence). V gave up 3 bases and J gave up 3 bases; unmatched junction bases: 9. The CDR3 region is CSARDLSGRLYEQYF. CDR3 sequence (DNA): TGCAGTGCTAGGGACTTAAGCGGGAGGCTCTACGAGCAGTACTTC.

This clonotype appeared many times. The chain has TRBV7-9 and TRBJ2-4; maybe TRBD1 (5 bases). V was pared by 4 bases and J by 9 bases, with 13 bases between. The CDR3 consists of 13 residues. The germline CDR1 and CDR2 sequences are SEHNR and FQNEAQ (reference sequence). CDR3 in DNA: TGTGCCAGCAGCTCGGACAAGTCAGGCATTCAGTACTTC. Translated: CASSSDKSGIQYF.

At least ten counts were recorded for this clonotype. This chain links TRBV27 with TRBJ2-5, with D possibly TRBD2 on 7 matching bases. V lost 6 bases and J 5 bases, leaving 19 bases between the germline ends. Germline CDR1 and CDR2: MNHEY and SMNVEV (reference sequence). The CDR3 extends over 15 amino acids. CDR3 coding DNA: TGTGCCAGCAGAGCAAGGGGGGTCGGGGGGGAGACCCAGTACTTC. It encodes CASRARGVGGETQYF.

This clonotype was observed many times. The J gene is TRBJ2-3, the V gene TRBV13; D might be TRBD1 or TRBD2, each matching 5 bases. Germline CDR1 is PRHDT and CDR2 is FYEKMQ (reference sequence). This CDR3 region has 14 residues. Trimming took off 3 bases at V and 1 base at J, with 8 bases between the two ends. Here the CDR3 reads CASSLGPRTDTQYF. In DNA, the CDR3 is TGTGCCAGCAGCTTGGGACCGCGCACAGATACGCAGTATTTT.

This clonotype was recorded at least ten times. The chain couples TRBV3-1 to TRBJ1-3; no firm D call. The CDR3 spans 16 residues. V was trimmed by 0 bases and J by 0 bases, leaving 9 bases between them. Germline CDR1 and CDR2: LGHDT and YNNKEL (reference sequence). CDR3 nucleotide sequence: TGTGCCAGCAGCCAAGATGAGCTTTTCTCTGGAAACACCATATATTTT. It encodes CASSQDELFSGNTIYF.

This clonotype was detected many times. V is TRBV2 and J is TRBJ2-7, with D possibly being TRBD2 (5 bases). Germline V gene data show CDR1 as SNHLY and CDR2 as FYNNEI. This CDR3 region has 14 residues. V was pared by 2 bases and J by 7 bases, with 15 bases between. The CDR3 coding sequence is TGTGCCAGCAGTGAATTGGGAACCACGGGGGAGCAGTACTTC. Translated: CASSELGTTGEQYF.

This clonotype has at least ten counts. The chain combines TRBV2 with TRBJ2-1; 8 nucleotides agree with TRBD1. The CDR3 has 15 amino acids. From germline, CDR1 is SNHLY and CDR2 FYNNEI. Germline trimming cut 6 bases from V and 6 bases from J; bases unmatched to any gene: 10. CDR3 coding DNA: TGTGCCAGCAGGAGGGACAGGTCACCCTTCAATGAGCAGTTCTTC. It encodes CASRRDRSPFNEQFF.

This clonotype was counted many times. The chain uses TRBV10-3 and TRBJ1-1; D remains unclear. Trimming removed 2 bases from V and 0 bases from J, with 13 bases in between. Germline CDR1 and CDR2: ENHRY and SYGVKD. The CDR3 has 16 amino acids. The CDR3 region is CAISEKTDGLNTEAFF. For the CDR3, the DNA is TGTGCCATCAGTGAGAAGACCGACGGACTGAACACTGAAGCTTTCTTT.

This clonotype was seen at least ten times. The rearrangement joins TRBV28 to TRBJ1-1; TRBD1 matches 12 bases. The CDR3 contains 15 residues. V gave up 6 bases and J gave up 3 bases; unmatched junction bases: 5. Germline lookup yields CDR1 MDHEN and CDR2 SYDVKM. CDR3 bases: TGTGCCAGCAGGGGAGGGGACAGGGGGCACACTGAAGCTTTCTTT. Residues: CASRGGDRGHTEAFF. Full variable domain (remainder filled in from reference TRBV28 and TRBJ1-1): DVKVTQSSRYLVKRTGEKVFLECVQDMDHENMFWYRQDPGLGLRLIYFSYDVKMKEKGDIPEGYSVSREKKERFSLILESASTNQTSMYLCASRGGDRGHTEAFFGQGTRLTVV.

This clonotype was seen ten or more times. This rearrangement joins TRBV7-3 to TRBJ2-7, with D tentatively TRBD2 (6 bases). Trimming left V 4 bases short and J 7 bases short, with 17 bases between. Looked up from germline, CDR1 is SGHTA and CDR2 is FQGTGA. The length of the CDR3 is 14 residues. CDR3 DNA: TGTGCCAGCAGCTCTGCCTCCTTGGGGGGAGAGCAGTACTTC. Amino acid sequence: CASSSASLGGEQYF.